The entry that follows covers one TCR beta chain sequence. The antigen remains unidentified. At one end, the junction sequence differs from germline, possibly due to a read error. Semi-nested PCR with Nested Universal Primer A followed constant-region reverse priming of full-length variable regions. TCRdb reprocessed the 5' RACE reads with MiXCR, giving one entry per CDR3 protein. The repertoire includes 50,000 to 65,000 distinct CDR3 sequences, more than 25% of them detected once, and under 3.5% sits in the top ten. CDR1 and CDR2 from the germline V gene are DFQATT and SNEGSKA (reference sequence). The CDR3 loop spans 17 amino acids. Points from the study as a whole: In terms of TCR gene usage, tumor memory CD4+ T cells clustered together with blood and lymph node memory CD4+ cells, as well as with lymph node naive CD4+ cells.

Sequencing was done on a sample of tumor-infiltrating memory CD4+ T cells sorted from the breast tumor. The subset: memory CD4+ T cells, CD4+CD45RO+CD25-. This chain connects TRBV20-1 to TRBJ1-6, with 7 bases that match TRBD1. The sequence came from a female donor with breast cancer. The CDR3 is CGARGLFDRVSNSPLHF. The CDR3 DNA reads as TGCGGTGCTAGAGGCTTATTCGACAGGGTCTCGAATTCACCCCTCCACTTT.